This T cell receptor beta chain was found in a study of shared clonotypes between healthy human individuals. The naive CD8 fraction comprised CD45RO-negative cells positively selected for CCR7 and excluded terminally differentiated effector memory CD45RA+ cells. CDR1 and CDR2 (germline): SEHNR, FQNEAQ (reference sequence). The CDR3 runs 15 residues. V was cut by 6 bases and J by 7 bases, with 18 bases left in between. Sequenced by immunoSEQ multiplex PCR; TCRdb stores in-frame clones only, minus some. The sample shows about 2.1 million clones, 90% to 95% of them seen only once. The TCR comes from a man between 18 and 35 years old in good health. Some clones in this sample may be carry-over from other donors' samples. The rearrangement joins TRBV7-9 to TRBJ1-4; D is possibly TRBD1 (5 bases). Sequenced sample: naive CD8+ T cells from PBMCs. In nucleotides, the CDR3 is TGTGCCAGCAGTATCGCCGGGACGAGGGTTGAAAAACTGTTTTTT. This translates into CASSIAGTRVEKLFF. Full variable domain (missing parts from reference TRBV7-9 and TRBJ1-4): DTGVSQNPRHKITKRGQNVTFRCDPISEHNRLYWYRQTLGQGPEFLTYFQNEAQLEKSRLLSDRFSAERPKGSFSTLEIQRTEQGDSAMYLCASSIAGTRVEKLFFGSGTQLSVL.